A selection of T cell receptor beta chains follows, all from one sample in a study of T cells and copy number aberrations in small-cell lung cancer. Repertoires were generated with immunoSEQ multiplex PCR, while TCRdb's copy carries only in-frame clones and drops some. The data hold fewer than 2,500 clones, with approximately 82% observed a single time. The sequenced sample was normal tissue next to the tumor. Source of these receptors: a woman in her fifties or sixties with small cell lung cancer. Both conserved end residues are part of each CDR3. A D gene is named only where the DNA matches it firmly. Not all rows give a size; the values are once, few, many and, for expanded clones, a class.

TRBV30	once	TRBJ2-5	TRBD2	TGTGCCTGGAGCACCCCACTAGCGGAGCCAGAGACCCAGTACTTC	CAWSTPLAEPETQYF
TRBV6-6	.	TRBJ1-5	TRBD1	TGTGCCAGCAGTACCGGGACAGGGGGAAATCAGCCCCAGCATTTT	CASSTGTGGNQPQHF
TRBV18	.	TRBJ2-2	TRBD2	TGTGCCAGCTCACCTCTAGCGGGTGCGAACACCGGGGAGCTGTTTTTT	CASSPLAGANTGELFF
TRBV7-2	.	TRBJ2-4	.	TGTGCCAGCAGCTTAGGATTAGATCCAAACATTCAGTACTTC	CASSLGLDPNIQYF
TRBV5-1	.	TRBJ2-3	TRBD2	TGCGCCAGCAGCTTGGGTTCGGGGGGACTTGGCACAGATACGCAGTATTTT	CASSLGSGGLGTDTQYF
TRBV27	.	TRBJ2-7	TRBD2	TGTGCCAGCAGTTATGCCGGGACTAGCGGGGGCTACGAGCAGTACTTC	CASSYAGTSGGYEQYF
TRBV6-1	.	TRBJ1-1	.	TGTGCCAGCGGGTCTATCGGCACTGAAGCTTTCTTT	CASGSIGTEAFF
TRBV9	.	TRBJ1-1	TRBD1	TGTGCCAGCAGCGTAGGGGGGACAGGGGACGAGACTGAAGCTTTCTTT	CASSVGGTGDETEAFF
TRBV19	.	TRBJ2-4	.	TGTGCCAGTAGTACACTAACTAGCCGTGACATTCAGTACTTC	CASSTLTSRDIQYF
TRBV28	.	TRBJ2-7	.	TGTGCCAGCAGTTTCCCGGGCCCCGGAGGGAACGAGCAGTACTTC	CASSFPGPGGNEQYF
TRBV5-1	.	TRBJ2-1	TRBD2	TGCGCCAGCAGCTTGGAGGACGGCGGGGGACCCAATGAGCAGTTCTTC	CASSLEDGGGPNEQFF
TRBV27	.	TRBJ1-5	.	TGTGCCAGCAGTTTTTCAGGGGCGCAGGGACAGCCCCAGCATTTT	CASSFSGAQGQPQHF
TRBV10-1	.	TRBJ2-2	.	TGCGCCAGCAGACAGGGCGCGAACACCGGGGAGCTGTTTTTT	CASRQGANTGELFF
TRBV7-9	.	TRBJ2-7	.	TGTGCCAGCAGCTCCGCGGACGGGATTGGGTACTTC	CASSSADGIGYF
TRBV11-2	.	TRBJ2-2	TRBD2	TGTGCCAGCAGCTCTCAAGGGACTAGCACCGGGGAGCTGTTTTTT	CASSSQGTSTGELFF
TRBV7-6	.	TRBJ2-2	TRBD2	TGTGCCAGCAGCTTAGAGGTAGCGGGCACCGGGGAGCTGTTTTTT	CASSLEVAGTGELFF
TRBV5-1	.	TRBJ1-1	.	TGCGCCAGCAGCCGCAGGAACACTGAAGCTTTCTTT	CASSRRNTEAFF
TRBV27	once	TRBJ2-2	TRBD1	TGTGCCAGCAGTCAAAGACAGGGGACCTACACCGGGGAGTTGTTTTTT	CASSQRQGTYTGELFF
TRBV5-1	once	TRBJ2-5	.	TGCGCCAGCAGCTTGGGGGAGCAAGAGACCCAGTACTTC	CASSLGEQETQYF
TRBV25-1	.	TRBJ1-6	TRBD1	TGTGCCAGTAAGACAGGGGGTTCACCCCTCCACTTT	CASKTGGSPLHF
TRBV25-1	.	TRBJ1-4	.	TGTGCCAGCAGTGAAGTCCTAACCGGGGCTAATGAAAAACTGTTTTTT	CASSEVLTGANEKLFF
TRBV18	.	TRBJ1-1	.	TGTGCCAGCTCACCAGCTTCAGAGCCTCTGAACACTGAAGCTTTCTTT	CASSPASEPLNTEAFF
TRBV15	.	TRBJ1-2	TRBD1	TGTGCCACCAGTCCTATGGCGGGACAGGGCATAGGAGGCTACACCTTC	CATSPMAGQGIGGYTF
TRBV7-8	.	TRBJ2-5	.	TGTGCCAGCAGCCTCCAAGAGACCCAGTACTTC	CASSLQETQYF
TRBV27	.	TRBJ2-3	.	TGTGCCAGCGGGGAGCCGCCGAATAACAATCAGCCCCAGTATTTT	CASGEPPNNNQPQYF
TRBV4-1	.	TRBJ2-2	.	TGCGCCAGCAGCCAACCTTTGGGACCTAACACCGGGGAGCTGTTTTTT	CASSQPLGPNTGELFF
TRBV27	.	TRBJ1-2	TRBD1	TGTGCCAGCAGTCCGACAGGGGATTATGGCTACACCTTC	CASSPTGDYGYTF
TRBV30	.	TRBJ1-6	.	TGTGCCTGGTCTGCTGCGGTTGGTTCACCCCTCCACTTT	CAWSAAVGSPLHF
TRBV30	few	TRBJ1-1	.	TGTGCCTGGAGTCGACCCCCCGTCACTGAAGCTTTCTTT	CAWSRPPVTEAFF
TRBV7-9	once	TRBJ2-7	.	TGTGCCAGCAGCAACCCGGGACATGCCTACGAGCAGTACTTC	CASSNPGHAYEQYF
TRBV10-3	.	TRBJ2-7	TRBD1	TGTGCCATCAGCCCGGGACAGGGATCCTCCTACGAGCAGTACTTC	CAISPGQGSSYEQYF
TRBV27	.	TRBJ2-7	.	TGTGCCAGCAGAAACGGTCGACAGGCCTACGAGCAGTACTTC	CASRNGRQAYEQYF
TRBV5-1	.	TRBJ1-2	.	TGCGCCAGCAGCCCGAGCGGGGACTTCTATGGCTACACCTTC	CASSPSGDFYGYTF
TRBV11-2	.	TRBJ2-7	TRBD1	TGTGCCAGCAGCACCGGGACAGGGCGCACCTACGAGCAGTACTTC	CASSTGTGRTYEQYF
TRBV19	.	TRBJ1-2	.	TGTGCCAGTAGTATCCTATACGGAACTAACTATGGCTACACCTTC	CASSILYGTNYGYTF
TRBV30	.	TRBJ2-7	TRBD2	TGTGCCTGGAGTCCCCTAGCGGGGGTCTCCTACGAGCAGTACTTC	CAWSPLAGVSYEQYF
TRBV18	few	TRBJ2-3	TRBD1	TGTGCCAGCTCAAAAAATACCGGGACAGGGGGCACAGATACGCAGTATTTT	CASSKNTGTGGTDTQYF
TRBV18	.	TRBJ2-2	TRBD2	TGTGCCAGCTCACCGGCCTTCGGGAGGTTCACCGGGGAGCTGTTTTTT	CASSPAFGRFTGELFF
TRBV6-5	.	TRBJ2-2	TRBD1	TGTGCCAGCAGGGGACAGGGAATCACCGGGGAGCTGTTTTTT	CASRGQGITGELFF
TRBV19	few	TRBJ2-1	TRBD2	TGTGCCAGTAGTATTAGTGCGGGACTAGCTAATGAGCAGTTCTTC	CASSISAGLANEQFF
TRBV7-9	.	TRBJ1-1	.	TGTGCCAGCAGCTTAAGGCAGGGTAACACTGAAGCTTTCTTT	CASSLRQGNTEAFF
TRBV28	once	TRBJ1-2	.	TGTGCCAGCCGATATGTACGGGACCATGGCTACACCTTC	CASRYVRDHGYTF
TRBV11-2	large	TRBJ2-7	.	TGTGCCAGCAGCTTAGTCGCAGGGTCTGGCGAGCAGTACTTC	CASSLVAGSGEQYF
TRBV19	once	TRBJ1-1	.	TGTGCCAGTAGTCCCGCCGGGCTGAACACTGAAGCTTTCTTT	CASSPAGLNTEAFF
TRBV5-1	.	TRBJ2-1	.	TGCGCCATCACAGCTTGGGTGTCTAGCTCCTACAATGAGCAGTTCTTC	CAITAWVSSSYNEQFF
TRBV29-1	.	TRBJ2-7	TRBD2	TGCAGCGGTCGGACTAGCGGATCCTACGAGCAGTACTTC	CSGRTSGSYEQYF